This entry lists 5 T cell receptor beta chains sequenced from one sample in a study of neurological immune-mediated disorders. Using its own MiXCR run on the 5' RACE reads, TCRdb lists one record per CDR3 protein. The sample holds over 55,000 distinct CDR3 sequences, 2% to 3% seen once. Source material: PBMCs. These receptors came from a man aged 50 or older with multiple sclerosis.

This clonotype was found many times. This sequence joins TRBV20-1 and TRBJ1-2, with D possibly TRBD1 on 5 matching bases. Per the germline V gene, CDR1 is DFQATT and CDR2 is SNEGSKA (reference sequence). There are 15 residues in the CDR3. Trimming left V 5 bases short and J 2 bases short, with 18 bases between. The CDR3 DNA reads as TGCAGTGCTCCTAACTCCGGGCAGGGCAACTATGGCTACACCTTC. It translates to CSAPNSGQGNYGYTF.

The chain recombines TRBV6-5 with TRBJ2-3; perhaps TRBD2 as D (5 bases). The germline V gene has CDR1 MNHEY and CDR2 SVGAGI. The V and J ends lost 6 bases and 6 bases respectively, with 22 bases between them. This CDR3 is built from 16 residues. CDR3: CASRTYRGSMEDTQYF. In DNA, the CDR3 is TGTGCCAGCAGGACGTACCGGGGATCAATGGAGGATACGCAGTATTTT.

This clonotype was picked up a small number of times. The chain couples TRBV10-3 to TRBJ2-5; 9 bases map to TRBD1. Germline loops: CDR1 ENHRY, CDR2 SYGVKD. CDR3 size: 12 residues. With V trimmed by 10 bases and J by 5 bases, 5 bases remained unmatched. This CDR3 reads CATSTGGETQYF. The CDR3 region has the DNA TGTGCCACCTCGACAGGGGGGGAGACCCAGTACTTC.

This clonotype was picked up many times. The V call is TRBV20-1, the J call TRBJ1-2; D may be TRBD1 (5 bases). CDR3 length: 15 residues. Germline lookup yields CDR1 DFQATT and CDR2 SNEGSKA (reference sequence). V was shortened by 2 bases and J by 4 bases, with 17 bases between the two germline ends. The CDR3, as DNA: TGCAGTGCTAGACTTCCGGGGCGCAACCTCTATGGCTACACCTTC. It translates to CSARLPGRNLYGYTF.

This clonotype was detected ten times or more. The rearrangement links TRBV20-1 to TRBJ2-7; maybe TRBD2 (5 bases). Between the trimmed V and J ends, which lost 0 bases and 6 bases, there was a span of 9 bases. The CDR3 consists of 12 residues. The germline gives CDR1 DFQATT, CDR2 SNEGSKA (reference sequence). CDR3 DNA sequence: TGCAGTGCTAGAGATCTAGCTGTCGAGCAGTACTTC. It encodes CSARDLAVEQYF.